The clone carrying this TCR beta chain was recorded many times. The data belong to a study of identical twins. From the 5' RACE reads, TCRdb called clonotypes with MiXCR, one entry per CDR3 protein. In the table there are under 250,000 distinct CDR3 sequences, 6% to 8.5% of which are singletons. Each donor was a healthy Caucasian. V dropped 3 bases and J dropped 7 bases, with 19 bases sitting between them. The CDR3 runs to 16 residues. CDR1 and CDR2 (germline): ENHRY, SYGVKD. Separately, the same data were catalogued under a study of yellow fever vaccine responses in identical twins.

The TCR sequence derives from a woman aged 18 to 35 in good health. The specimen was CD8+ T cells sorted from blood. V usage is TRBV10-3 and J usage is TRBJ2-1; D perhaps matches TRBD2 (5 bases). The CDR3 DNA sequence: TGTGCCATCAGTGATGAATTGGGAGTGCTAAGGAATGAGCAGTTCTTC. This translates into CAISDELGVLRNEQFF.